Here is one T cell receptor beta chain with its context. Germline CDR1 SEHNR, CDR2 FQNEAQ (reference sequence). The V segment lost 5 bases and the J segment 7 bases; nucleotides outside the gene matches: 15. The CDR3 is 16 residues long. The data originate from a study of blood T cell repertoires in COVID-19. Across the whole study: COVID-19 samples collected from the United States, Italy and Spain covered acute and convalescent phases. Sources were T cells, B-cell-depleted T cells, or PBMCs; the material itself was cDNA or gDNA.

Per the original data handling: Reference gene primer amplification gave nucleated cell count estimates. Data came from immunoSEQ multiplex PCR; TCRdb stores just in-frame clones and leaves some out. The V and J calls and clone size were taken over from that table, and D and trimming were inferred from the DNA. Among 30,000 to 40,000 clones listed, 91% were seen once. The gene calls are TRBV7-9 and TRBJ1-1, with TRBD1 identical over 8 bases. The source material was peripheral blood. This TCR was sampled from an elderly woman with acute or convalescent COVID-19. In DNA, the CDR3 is TGTGCCAGCAGCCCCCAGGAGACAGGGGTAATTTATGAAGCTTTCTTT. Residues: CASSPQETGVIYEAFF.